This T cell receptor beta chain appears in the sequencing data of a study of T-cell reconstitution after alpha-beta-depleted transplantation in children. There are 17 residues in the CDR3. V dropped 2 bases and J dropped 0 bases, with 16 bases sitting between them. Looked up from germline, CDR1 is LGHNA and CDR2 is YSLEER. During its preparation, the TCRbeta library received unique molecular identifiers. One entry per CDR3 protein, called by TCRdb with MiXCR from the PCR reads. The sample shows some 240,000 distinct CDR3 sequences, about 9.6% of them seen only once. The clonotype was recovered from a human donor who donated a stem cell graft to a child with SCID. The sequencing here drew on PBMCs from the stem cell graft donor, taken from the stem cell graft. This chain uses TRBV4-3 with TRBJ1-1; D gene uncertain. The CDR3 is CASSQISRGSLNTEAFF. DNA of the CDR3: TGCGCCAGCAGCCAAATAAGTCGAGGCAGCTTGAACACTGAAGCTTTCTTT.